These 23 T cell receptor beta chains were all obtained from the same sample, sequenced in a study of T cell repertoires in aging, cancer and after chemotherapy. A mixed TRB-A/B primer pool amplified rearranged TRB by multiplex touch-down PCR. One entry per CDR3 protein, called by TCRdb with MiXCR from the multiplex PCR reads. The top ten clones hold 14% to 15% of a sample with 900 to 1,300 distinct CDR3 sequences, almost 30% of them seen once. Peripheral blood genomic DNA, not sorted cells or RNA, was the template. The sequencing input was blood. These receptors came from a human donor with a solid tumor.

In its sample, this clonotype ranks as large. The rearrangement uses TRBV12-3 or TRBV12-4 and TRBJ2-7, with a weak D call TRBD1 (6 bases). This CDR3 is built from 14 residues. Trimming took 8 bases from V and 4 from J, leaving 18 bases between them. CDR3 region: CASELTGSLYEQYF. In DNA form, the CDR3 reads TGTGCCAGCGAGTTGACAGGATCTCTGTACGAGCAGTACTTC.

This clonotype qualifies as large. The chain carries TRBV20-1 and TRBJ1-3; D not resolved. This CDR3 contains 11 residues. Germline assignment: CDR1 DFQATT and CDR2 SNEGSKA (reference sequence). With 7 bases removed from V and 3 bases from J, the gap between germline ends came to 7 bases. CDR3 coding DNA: TGCAGTGTTCAGGATGGAAACACCATATATTTT. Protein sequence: CSVQDGNTIYF.

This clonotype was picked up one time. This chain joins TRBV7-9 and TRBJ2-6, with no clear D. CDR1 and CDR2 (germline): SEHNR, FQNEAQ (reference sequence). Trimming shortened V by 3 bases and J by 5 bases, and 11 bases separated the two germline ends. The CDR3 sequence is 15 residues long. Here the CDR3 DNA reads TGTGCCAGCAGCTTCCCTAGGGCTAGGGCCAACGTCCTGACTTTC. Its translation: CASSFPRARANVLTF.

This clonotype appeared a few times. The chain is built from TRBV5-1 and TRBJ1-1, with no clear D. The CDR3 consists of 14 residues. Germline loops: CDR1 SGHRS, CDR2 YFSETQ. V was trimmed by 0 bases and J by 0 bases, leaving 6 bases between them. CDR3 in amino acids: CASSLGGLNTEAFF. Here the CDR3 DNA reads TGCGCCAGCAGCTTGGGAGGGTTGAACACTGAAGCTTTCTTT.

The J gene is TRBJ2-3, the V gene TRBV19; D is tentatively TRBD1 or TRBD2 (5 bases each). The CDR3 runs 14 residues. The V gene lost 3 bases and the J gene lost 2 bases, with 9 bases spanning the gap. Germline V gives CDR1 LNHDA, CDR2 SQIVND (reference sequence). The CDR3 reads CASSIRGYTDTQYF. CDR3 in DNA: TGTGCCAGTAGTATTCGGGGCTACACAGATACGCAGTATTTT.

The CDR3 spells CASSPLLAGGIADTQYF. The CDR3 region has the DNA TGTGCCAGCTCACCGCTTCTAGCGGGAGGGATCGCAGATACGCAGTATTTT. The genes are TRBV18 and TRBJ2-3, with 12 bases that match TRBD2. CDR1 KGHSH and CDR2 LQKENI come from the germline V gene. V lost 3 bases to trimming and J lost 4 bases; unmatched junction nucleotides: 8. CDR3 length equals 17 residues.

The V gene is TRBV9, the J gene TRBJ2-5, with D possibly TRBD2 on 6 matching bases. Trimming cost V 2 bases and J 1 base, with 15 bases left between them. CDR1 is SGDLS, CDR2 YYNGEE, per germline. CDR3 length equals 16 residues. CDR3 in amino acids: CASSVGTGTFQETQYF. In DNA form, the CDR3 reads TGTGCCAGCAGCGTCGGGACTGGGACCTTCCAAGAGACCCAGTACTTC.

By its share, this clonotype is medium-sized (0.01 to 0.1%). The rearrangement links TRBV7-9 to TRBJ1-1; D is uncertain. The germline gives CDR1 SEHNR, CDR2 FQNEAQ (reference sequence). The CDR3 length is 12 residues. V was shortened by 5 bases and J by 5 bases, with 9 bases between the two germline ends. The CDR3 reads CASSREMTEAFF. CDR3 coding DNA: TGTGCCAGCAGCCGAGAAATGACTGAAGCTTTCTTT.

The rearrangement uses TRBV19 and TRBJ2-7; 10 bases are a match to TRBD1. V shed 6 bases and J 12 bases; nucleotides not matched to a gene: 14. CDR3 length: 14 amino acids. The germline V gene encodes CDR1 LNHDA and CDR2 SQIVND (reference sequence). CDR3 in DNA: TGTGCCAGTAGCCCTGGACAGGGGGTGGAGGTTTGGTACTTC. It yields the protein CASSPGQGVEVWYF.

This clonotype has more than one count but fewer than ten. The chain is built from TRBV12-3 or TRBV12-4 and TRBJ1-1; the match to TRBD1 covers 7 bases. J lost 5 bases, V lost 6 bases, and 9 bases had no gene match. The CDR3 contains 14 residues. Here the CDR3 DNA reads TGTGCCAGCAGGCAGACAGGGAGTAGGACTGAAGCTTTCTTT. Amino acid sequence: CASRQTGSRTEAFF.

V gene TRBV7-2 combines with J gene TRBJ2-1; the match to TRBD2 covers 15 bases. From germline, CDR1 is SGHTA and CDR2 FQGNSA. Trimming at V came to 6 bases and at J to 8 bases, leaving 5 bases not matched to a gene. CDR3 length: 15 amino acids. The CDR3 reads CASRPGLAGGHEQFF. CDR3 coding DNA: TGTGCCAGCAGACCTGGACTAGCGGGGGGGCATGAGCAGTTCTTC.

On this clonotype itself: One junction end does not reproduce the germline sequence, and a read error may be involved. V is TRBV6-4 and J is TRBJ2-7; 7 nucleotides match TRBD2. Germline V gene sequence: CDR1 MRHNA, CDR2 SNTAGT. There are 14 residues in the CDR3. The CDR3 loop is CASSYSTSSYKQYF. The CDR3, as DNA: TGTGCCAGCAGTTACTCGACTAGCTCCTACAAGCAGTACTTC.

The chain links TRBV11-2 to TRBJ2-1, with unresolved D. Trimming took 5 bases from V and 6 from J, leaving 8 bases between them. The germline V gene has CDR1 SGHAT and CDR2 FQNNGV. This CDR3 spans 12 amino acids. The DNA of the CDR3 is TGTGCCAGCAGCCTCAATCGCAATGAGCAGTTCTTC. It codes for CASSLNRNEQFF. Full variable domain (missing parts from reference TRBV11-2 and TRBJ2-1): EAGVAQSPRYKIIEKRQSVAFWCNPISGHATLYWYQQILGQGPKLLIQFQNNGVVDDSQLPKDRFSAERLKGVDSTLKIQPAKLEDSAVYLCASSLNRNEQFFGPGTRLTVL.

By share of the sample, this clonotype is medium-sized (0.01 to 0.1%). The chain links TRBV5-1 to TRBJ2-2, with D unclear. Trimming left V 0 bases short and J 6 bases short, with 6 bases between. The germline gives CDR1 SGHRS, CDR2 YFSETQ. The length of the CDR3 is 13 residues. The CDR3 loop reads CASSLVVAGELFF. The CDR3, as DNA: TGCGCCAGCAGCTTGGTGGTCGCCGGGGAGCTGTTTTTT.

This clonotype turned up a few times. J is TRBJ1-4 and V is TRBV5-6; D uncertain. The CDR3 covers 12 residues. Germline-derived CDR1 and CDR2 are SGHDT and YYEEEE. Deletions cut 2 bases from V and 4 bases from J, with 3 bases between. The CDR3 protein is CASSFYNEKLFF. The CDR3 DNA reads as TGTGCCAGCAGCTTCTATAATGAAAAACTGTTTTTT.

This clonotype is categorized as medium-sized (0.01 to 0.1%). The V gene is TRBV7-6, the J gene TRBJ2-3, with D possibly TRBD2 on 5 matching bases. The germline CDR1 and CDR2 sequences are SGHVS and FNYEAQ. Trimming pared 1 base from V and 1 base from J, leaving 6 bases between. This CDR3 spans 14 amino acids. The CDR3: CASSLERGTDTQYF. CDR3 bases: TGTGCCAGCAGCTTAGAGAGGGGCACAGATACGCAGTATTTT.

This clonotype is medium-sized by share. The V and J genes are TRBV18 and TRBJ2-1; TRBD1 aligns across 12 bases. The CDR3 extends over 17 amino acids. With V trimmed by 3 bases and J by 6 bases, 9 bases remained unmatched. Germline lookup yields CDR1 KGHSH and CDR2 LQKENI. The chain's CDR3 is CASSPRVGQGAPNEQFF. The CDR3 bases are TGTGCCAGCTCACCCAGGGTGGGACAGGGGGCGCCCAATGAGCAGTTCTTC.

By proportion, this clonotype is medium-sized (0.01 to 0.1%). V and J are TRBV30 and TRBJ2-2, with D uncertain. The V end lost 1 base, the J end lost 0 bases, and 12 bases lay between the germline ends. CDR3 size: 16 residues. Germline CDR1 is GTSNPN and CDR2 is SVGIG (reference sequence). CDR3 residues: CAWSALGAANTGELFF. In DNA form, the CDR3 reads TGTGCCTGGAGTGCCCTCGGCGCCGCGAACACCGGGGAGCTGTTTTTT.

CDR3 amino acids: CATREGDTQYF. The CDR3 bases are TGTGCCACCAGGGAGGGAGATACGCAGTATTTT. The chain recombines TRBV24-1 with TRBJ2-3, with D possibly matching TRBD2 (6 bases). V was clipped by 7 bases and J by 5 bases, with 6 bases between them. CDR3 size: 11 residues. Germline values: CDR1 KGHDR, CDR2 SFDVKD.

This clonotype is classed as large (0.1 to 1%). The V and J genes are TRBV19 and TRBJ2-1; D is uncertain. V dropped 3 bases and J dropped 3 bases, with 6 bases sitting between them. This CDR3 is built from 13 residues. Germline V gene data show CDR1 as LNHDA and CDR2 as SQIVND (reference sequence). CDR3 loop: CASSILIYNEQFF. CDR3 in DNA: TGTGCCAGTAGTATTCTGATCTACAATGAGCAGTTCTTC.

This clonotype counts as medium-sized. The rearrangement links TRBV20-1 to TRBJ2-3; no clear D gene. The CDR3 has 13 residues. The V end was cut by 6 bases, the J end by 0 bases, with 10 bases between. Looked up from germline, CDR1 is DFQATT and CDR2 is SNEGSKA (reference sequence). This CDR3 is CSAAYSSTDTQYF. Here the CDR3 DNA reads TGCAGTGCGGCCTATAGTAGCACAGATACGCAGTATTTT.

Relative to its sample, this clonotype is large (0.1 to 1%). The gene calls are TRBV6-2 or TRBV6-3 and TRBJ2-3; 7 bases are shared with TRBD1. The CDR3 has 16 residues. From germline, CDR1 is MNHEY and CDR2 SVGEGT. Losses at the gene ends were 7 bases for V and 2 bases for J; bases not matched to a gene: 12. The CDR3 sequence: CASTDRGGTLTDTQYF. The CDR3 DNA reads TGTGCCAGCACCGACAGAGGGGGCACCCTCACAGATACGCAGTATTTT.

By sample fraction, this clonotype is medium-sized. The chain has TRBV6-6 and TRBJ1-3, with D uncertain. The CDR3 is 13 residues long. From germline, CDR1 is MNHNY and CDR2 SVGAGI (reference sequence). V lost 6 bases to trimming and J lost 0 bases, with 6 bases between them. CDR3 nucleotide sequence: TGTGCCAGCAGACGGGCCTCTGGAAACACCATATATTTT. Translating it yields CASRRASGNTIYF.